One and the same sample provided the 25 T cell receptor beta chains below, sequenced in a study of blood T cell repertoires in COVID-19. Clones were sequenced by immunoSEQ multiplex PCR, and TCRdb holds only the in-frame ones, with some missing. This table has some 74,000 clones, 70% to 85% appearing once. The source material was peripheral blood. These receptors all stem from a woman in her forties or fifties with acute or convalescent COVID-19.

The gene calls are TRBV12-3 or TRBV12-4 and TRBJ1-3, with unresolved D. This CDR3 region has 12 residues. V was clipped by 8 bases and J by 2 bases, with 7 bases between them. The CDR3 region is CASGRAGNTIYF. CDR3 nucleotides: TGTGCCAGCGGGAGGGCTGGAAACACCATATATTTT.

This clone turned up a few times. Other DNA sequences in the same sample also yield this CDR3. The V gene is TRBV6-5, the J gene TRBJ1-5; D is unclear. Germline V gives CDR1 MNHEY, CDR2 SVGAGI. This CDR3 has 13 residues. V lost 2 bases, J lost 4 bases, and 6 bases lay in between. The DNA of the CDR3 is TGTGCCAGCAGTTACGAACTTAATCAGCCCCAGCATTTT. Amino acids: CASSYELNQPQHF.

The chain has TRBV6-6 and TRBJ1-1; 8 nucleotides align to TRBD1. After removal of 5 bases from V and 11 bases from J, the junction contained 4 bases not matched to a gene. The CDR3 runs 11 residues. Germline values: CDR1 MNHNY, CDR2 SVGAGI (reference sequence). This CDR3 is CASSKDRVAFF. The CDR3 DNA is TGTGCCAGCAGTAAGGACAGGGTGGCTTTCTTT.

The chain combines TRBV3-1 (or the pseudogene TRBV3-2) with TRBJ1-3, with TRBD1 matching over 12 bases. The trim removed 1 base at V and 3 bases at J, leaving 7 bases unmatched. CDR1 LGHDT and CDR2 YNNKEL come from the germline V gene (reference sequence). The CDR3 has 18 residues. The CDR3 spells CASSQGDRGLLGGNTIYF. CDR3 sequence (DNA): TGTGCCAGCAGCCAAGGGGACAGGGGGCTCTTGGGTGGAAACACCATATATTTT.

V and J are TRBV3-1 (or the pseudogene TRBV3-2) and TRBJ2-3, with D possibly TRBD1 on 5 matching bases. V lost 5 bases to trimming and J lost 1 base, with 16 bases between them. The CDR3 is made up of 16 amino acids. CDR1 and CDR2 from the germline V gene are LGHDT and YNNKEL (reference sequence). The CDR3 loop reads CASSSVRGARTDTQYF. In nucleotides, the CDR3 is TGTGCCAGCAGCTCCGTTCGTGGGGCGCGCACAGATACGCAGTATTTT.

This chain links TRBV6-6 with TRBJ2-7; 7 bases are shared with TRBD1. V shed 5 bases and J 1 base; nucleotides not matched to a gene: 5. The CDR3 loop spans 14 amino acids. From germline, CDR1 is MNHNY and CDR2 SVGAGI (reference sequence). The CDR3 sequence is CASSTPGQSYEQYF. The CDR3, as DNA: TGTGCCAGCAGTACCCCGGGACAGTCCTACGAGCAGTACTTC.

V is TRBV2 and J is TRBJ1-5; no reliable D call. The CDR3 loop spans 14 amino acids. Trimming pared 2 bases from V and 7 bases from J, leaving 12 bases between. Germline CDR1 SNHLY, CDR2 FYNNEI. The CDR3 spells CASSETGPGQPQHF. The CDR3 DNA reads TGTGCCAGCAGTGAAACTGGACCGGGGCAGCCCCAGCATTTT.

The chain combines TRBV3-1 (or the pseudogene TRBV3-2) with TRBJ2-1; TRBD2 agrees at 11 bases. V shed 1 base and J 4 bases; nucleotides not matched to a gene: 3. CDR3 length: 16 amino acids. Germline assignment: CDR1 LGHDT and CDR2 YNNKEL (reference sequence). The CDR3, as DNA: TGTGCCAGCAGCCAAGTAGCGGGAGGGCTATACAATGAGCAGTTCTTC. It translates to CASSQVAGGLYNEQFF.

This chain links TRBV18 with TRBJ1-1; D gene ambiguous. The CDR3 contains 20 residues. Trimming removed 3 bases at V and 1 base at J, with 27 bases between. The germline V gene has CDR1 KGHSH and CDR2 LQKENI. CDR3 amino acids: CASSPRGMWETTPKNTEAFF. CDR3 nucleotides: TGTGCCAGCTCACCCCGAGGGATGTGGGAGACGACTCCAAAGAACACTGAAGCTTTCTTT. The full variable domain, in which reference TRBV18 and TRBJ1-1 provide the parts outside the CDR3, is NAGVMQNPRHLVRRRGQEARLRCSPMKGHSHVYWYRQLPEEGLKFMVYLQKENIIDESGMPKERFSAEFPKEGPSILRIQQVVRGDSAAYFCASSPRGMWETTPKNTEAFFGQGTRLTVV.

Written as DNA, the CDR3 is TGTGCCAGCAGCAATAGCGGGGCGACTGCCTACGAGCAGTACTTC. Translating it yields CASSNSGATAYEQYF. The V gene is TRBV7-2, the J gene TRBJ2-7, with 8 bases identical to TRBD2. The germline V gene has CDR1 SGHTA and CDR2 FQGNSA. The V gene end was trimmed by 5 bases and the J gene end by 2 bases; junction bases not matched to a gene: 8. CDR3 length: 15 amino acids.

The J gene is TRBJ1-2, the V gene TRBV27; a possible D gene is TRBD1 (6 bases). The CDR3 is 14 residues long. Germline CDR1 reads MNHEY; CDR2 reads SMNVEV (reference sequence). The germline V and J ends were trimmed by 0 bases and 3 bases, with 8 bases remaining between them. The CDR3 loop reads CASSLSTGYYGYTF. CDR3 sequence (DNA): TGTGCCAGCAGTTTATCGACAGGCTACTATGGCTACACCTTC.

The CDR3 bases are TGTGCCAGCAGCTTGGACAGGATCTATGGCTACACCTTC. Translation gives CASSLDRIYGYTF. V usage is TRBV7-2 and J usage is TRBJ1-2; 7 bases are shared with TRBD1. Germline assignment: CDR1 SGHTA and CDR2 FQGNSA. Germline trimming cut 3 bases from V and 4 bases from J; bases unmatched to any gene: 2. The CDR3 is 13 amino acids.

This CDR3 reads CASSLNFHRQGPEGGYTF. As DNA, the CDR3 is TGTGCCAGCAGTCTCAATTTTCATCGACAGGGCCCAGAGGGTGGCTACACCTTC. This sequence joins TRBV28 and TRBJ1-2, with 7 bases that match TRBD1. The V gene's germline CDR1 is MDHEN and CDR2 SYDVKM. The CDR3 extends over 18 amino acids. V lost 5 bases to trimming and J lost 7 bases; unmatched junction nucleotides: 22.

This chain connects TRBV7-9 to TRBJ2-4; 9 nucleotides align to TRBD1. This CDR3 comprises 15 residues. Germline assignment: CDR1 SEHNR and CDR2 FQNEAQ (reference sequence). Losses at the gene ends were 1 base for V and 8 bases for J; bases not matched to a gene: 6. CDR3 coding DNA: TGTGCCAGCAGCTTAGGGGGTACAGGGGGCCACATTCAGTACTTC. It codes for CASSLGGTGGHIQYF.

This clone has just one count. The chain uses TRBV6-5 and TRBJ1-5; 7 bases agree with TRBD1. With V trimmed by 6 bases and J by 0 bases, 5 bases remained unmatched. The germline gives CDR1 MNHEY, CDR2 SVGAGI. The CDR3 runs to 15 residues. CDR3 region: CASSQGQYSNQPQHF. Written as DNA, the CDR3 is TGTGCCAGCAGCCAGGGACAGTATAGCAATCAGCCCCAGCATTTT.

A few counts support this clone. This chain connects TRBV7-8 to TRBJ1-2; D ambiguous. Germline CDR1 SGHVS, CDR2 FQNEAQ. The CDR3 sequence is 14 residues long. Between the trimmed V and J ends, which lost 0 bases and 0 bases, there was a span of 5 bases. DNA of the CDR3: TGTGCCAGCAGCTTAGCGGCAGCTAACTATGGCTACACCTTC. Its protein product is CASSLAAANYGYTF.

This clone was picked up a small number of times. The chain links TRBV7-2 to TRBJ1-2; D unresolved. The V gene's germline CDR1 is SGHTA and CDR2 FQGNSA. The CDR3 covers 15 residues. Trimming left V 1 base short and J 4 bases short, with 13 bases between. The CDR3 DNA is TGTGCCAGCAGCTTAGTCCAGGACTCCGTCTATGGCTACACCTTC. Protein product: CASSLVQDSVYGYTF.

The DNA of the CDR3 is TGCGCCAGCAGCTTGGTTGCCAGCGCGAACACCGGGGAGCTGTTTTTT. This translates into CASSLVASANTGELFF. The chain uses TRBV5-1 and TRBJ2-2; D unclear. Germline CDR1 SGHRS, CDR2 YFSETQ. V shed 0 bases and J shed 0 bases, with 9 bases lying between them. The CDR3 loop spans 16 amino acids.

The V call is TRBV28, the J call TRBJ2-1, with D possibly TRBD2 on 6 matching bases. The CDR3 is 18 amino acids. Trimming shortened V by 3 bases and J by 4 bases, and 22 bases separated the two germline ends. CDR1 MDHEN and CDR2 SYDVKM come from the germline V gene. CDR3 sequence: CASSFLLGRQASYNEQFF. The CDR3 nucleotides are TGTGCCAGCAGTTTTTTACTGGGGAGGCAGGCGAGTTACAATGAGCAGTTCTTC.

The CDR3 DNA reads as TGTGCCAGTAGTATAGGTACAGGGAGAGCTAATGAAAAACTGTTTTTT. Translating it yields CASSIGTGRANEKLFF. V is TRBV19 and J is TRBJ1-4; maybe TRBD1 (6 bases). With 1 base removed from V and 3 bases from J, the gap between germline ends came to 12 bases. The germline V gene encodes CDR1 LNHDA and CDR2 SQIVND (reference sequence). This CDR3 has 16 residues.

This chain uses TRBV14 with TRBJ2-2, with no clear D. This CDR3 contains 14 residues. The V and J ends lost 4 bases and 3 bases respectively, with 9 bases between them. Germline CDR1 reads SGHDN; CDR2 reads FVKESK. The CDR3 DNA sequence: TGTGCCAGCAGCCCCCCCTCTTACACCGGGGAGCTGTTTTTT. Its protein is CASSPPSYTGELFF. Using reference TRBV14 and TRBJ2-2 for the parts outside the CDR3, the full variable domain is EAGVTQFPSHSVIEKGQTVTLRCDPISGHDNLYWYRRVMGKEIKFLLHFVKESKQDESGMPNNRFLAERTGGTYSTLKVQPAELEDSGVYFCASSPPSYTGELFFGEGSRLTVL.

The chain has TRBV13 and TRBJ1-6; 7 positions match TRBD1. Per germline, CDR1 PRHDT and CDR2 FYEKMQ (reference sequence). Trimming took 4 bases from V and 0 from J; bases not matched to a gene: 6. The CDR3 length is 17 residues. Written as DNA, the CDR3 is TGTGCCAGCAGCTCCGGCAGGGGGTTCTCCTATAATTCACCCCTCCACTTT. Translation gives CASSSGRGFSYNSPLHF.

V and J are TRBV12-3 or TRBV12-4 and TRBJ1-1, with TRBD1 identical over 7 bases. The CDR3 is made up of 12 amino acids. After removal of 9 bases from V and 5 bases from J, the junction contained 6 bases not matched to a gene. The CDR3 DNA sequence: TGTGCCAGTTGGCAGGGGGGAACTGAAGCTTTCTTT. Protein sequence: CASWQGGTEAFF.

The chain is built from TRBV20-1 and TRBJ2-1; 7 bases agree with TRBD2. V shed 3 bases and J 0 bases; nucleotides not matched to a gene: 5. CDR1 is DFQATT and CDR2 is SNEGSKA in the germline V gene (reference sequence). This CDR3 has 15 amino acids. The CDR3: CSASSSGSSYNEQFF. CDR3 DNA: TGCAGTGCTAGTTCTAGCGGCAGCTCCTACAATGAGCAGTTCTTC.

Only a few counts were recorded for this clone. The rearrangement joins TRBV7-2 to TRBJ1-1, with a possible D match to TRBD1 (5 bases). V lost 3 bases, J lost 5 bases, and 13 bases lay in between. The CDR3 loop spans 14 amino acids. CDR1 and CDR2 (germline): SGHTA, FQGNSA. DNA for the CDR3: TGTGCCAGCAGCTTTGATACCGGGGGGACTGAAGCTTTCTTT. It translates to CASSFDTGGTEAFF. The full variable domain, rest sourced from reference TRBV7-2 and TRBJ1-1, is GAGVSQSPSNKVTEKGKDVELRCDPISGHTALYWYRQSLGQGLEFLIYFQGNSAPDKSGLPSDRFSAERTGGSVSTLTIQRTQQEDSAVYLCASSFDTGGTEAFFGQGTRLTVV.